This T cell receptor (beta chain) appears in the sequencing data of a study of CD8 T cells in ankylosing spondylitis. Study outcomes and limitations: Typical of ankylosing spondylitis blood, it appeared, was a TCR beta motif of under 10 highly homologous variants. The authors reported significant enrichment of disease-linked clones in matched ankylosing spondylitis synovial fluid.

V gave up 4 bases and J gave up 2 bases, with 18 bases separating them. Germline loops: CDR1 SGHDT, CDR2 YYEEEE. This CDR3 has 16 amino acids. As the method for making TCR beta libraries, quantitative 5'-RACE with molecular barcodes was used. TCRdb itself ran the 5' RACE reads through MiXCR, one entry per CDR3 protein. The sample holds around 100,000 distinct CDR3 sequences, about 24% seen once. There are a few counts of this clonotype. The target antigen is unknown. This receptor was taken from a male donor with ankylosing spondylitis. The sequencing input was synovial fluid, either unsorted or a sorted T cell fraction (not recorded which). This rearrangement joins TRBV5-6 to TRBJ2-5; TRBD1 is a possible D gene (5 bases). The CDR3 protein is CASSPSIRTLQETQYF. DNA for the CDR3: TGTGCCAGCAGCCCTTCTATAAGGACACTTCAAGAGACCCAGTACTTC.